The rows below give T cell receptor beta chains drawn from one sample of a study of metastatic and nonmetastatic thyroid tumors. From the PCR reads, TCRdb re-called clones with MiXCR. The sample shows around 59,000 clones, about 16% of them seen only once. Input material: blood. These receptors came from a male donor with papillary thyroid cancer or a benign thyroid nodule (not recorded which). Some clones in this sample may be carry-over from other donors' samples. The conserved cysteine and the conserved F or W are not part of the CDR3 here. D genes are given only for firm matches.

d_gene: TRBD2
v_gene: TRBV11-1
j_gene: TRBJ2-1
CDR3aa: ASSTSGSSYNEQF

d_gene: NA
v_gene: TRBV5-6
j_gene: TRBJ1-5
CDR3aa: ASSLARGAGQPQH

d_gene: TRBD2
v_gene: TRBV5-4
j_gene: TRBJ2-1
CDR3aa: ASSLAGGLAGNEQF

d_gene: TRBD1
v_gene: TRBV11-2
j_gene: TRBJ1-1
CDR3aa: ASSAGTGGNTEAF

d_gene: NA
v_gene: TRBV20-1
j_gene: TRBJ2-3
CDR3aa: SARDEDSSDTQY

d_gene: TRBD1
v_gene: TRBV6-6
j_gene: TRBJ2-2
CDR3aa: ASSPAKPGQGRDTGELF

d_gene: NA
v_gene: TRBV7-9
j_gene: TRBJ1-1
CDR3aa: ASSLMNTEAF

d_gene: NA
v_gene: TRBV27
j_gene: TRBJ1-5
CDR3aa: ASSFSPLQPQH

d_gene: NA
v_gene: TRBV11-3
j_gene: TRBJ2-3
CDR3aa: ASSLDSSDTQY

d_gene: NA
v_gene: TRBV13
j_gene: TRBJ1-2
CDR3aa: ASTPRLNYGYT

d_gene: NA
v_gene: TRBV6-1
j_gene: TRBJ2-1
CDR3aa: ASGLNEQF

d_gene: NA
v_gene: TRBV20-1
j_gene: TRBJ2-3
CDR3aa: SGRRRRDTDTQY

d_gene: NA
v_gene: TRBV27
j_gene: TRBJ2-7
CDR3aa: ASSASSRGATSYEQY

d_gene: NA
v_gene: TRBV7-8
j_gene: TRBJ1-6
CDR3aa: ASSNRSPASSYNSPLH

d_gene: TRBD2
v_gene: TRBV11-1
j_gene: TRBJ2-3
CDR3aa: ASSLRNSAGGGDTQY

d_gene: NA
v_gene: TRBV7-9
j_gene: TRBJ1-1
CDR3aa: ASSLDQGTEAF